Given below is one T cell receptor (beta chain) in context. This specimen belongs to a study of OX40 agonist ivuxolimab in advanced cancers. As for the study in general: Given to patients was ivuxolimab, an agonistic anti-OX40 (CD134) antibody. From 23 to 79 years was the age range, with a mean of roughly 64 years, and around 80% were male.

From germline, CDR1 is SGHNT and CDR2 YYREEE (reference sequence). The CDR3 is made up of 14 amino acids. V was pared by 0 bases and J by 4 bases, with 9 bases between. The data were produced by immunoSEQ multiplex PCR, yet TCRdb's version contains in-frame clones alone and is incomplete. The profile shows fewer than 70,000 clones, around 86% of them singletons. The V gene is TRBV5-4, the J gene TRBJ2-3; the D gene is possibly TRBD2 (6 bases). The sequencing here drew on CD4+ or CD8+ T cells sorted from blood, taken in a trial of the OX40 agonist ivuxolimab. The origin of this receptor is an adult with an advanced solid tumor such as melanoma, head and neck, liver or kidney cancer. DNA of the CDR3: TGTGCCAGCAGCTTGGCGGGAGCCGCAGATACGCAGTATTTT. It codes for CASSLAGAADTQYF. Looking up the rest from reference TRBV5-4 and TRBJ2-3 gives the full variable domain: ETGVTQSPTHLIKTRGQQVTLRCSSQSGHNTVSWYQQALGQGPQFIFQYYREEENGRGNFPPRFSGLQFPNYSSELNVNALELDDSALYLCASSLAGAADTQYFGPGTRLTVL.